Only a few counts were recorded for the clone carrying this T cell receptor beta chain. The antigen is undetermined. Vbeta (60) and Jbeta (13) primers were used in the PCR. Only in-frame clones appear in the TCRdb table, and some are missing; sequencing was by immunoSEQ multiplex PCR. This table holds around 94,000 clones, around 69% found once. The entry originates in a study of cytomegalovirus exposure and HLA in healthy donors. Study-wide results and caveats: A later analysis linked a missense variant in DCLRE1C to the trimming of TCR beta V and J genes.

The CDR3 loop spans 14 amino acids. The V gene's germline CDR1 is MNHEY and CDR2 SMNVEV (reference sequence). After removal of 7 bases from V and 3 bases from J, the junction contained 5 bases not matched to a gene. This sequence originates from a man aged 25-40 years in good health and CMV-seronegative. The chain joins TRBV27 to TRBJ2-2, with 7 bases that match TRBD1. Material: PBMCs. CDR3 sequence (DNA): TGTGCCAGCATGCGGCAGGGGGACACCGGGGAGCTGTTTTTT. Protein product: CASMRQGDTGELFF.